This T cell receptor beta chain was sequenced during a study of blood T cell repertoires in COVID-19. Whole-study context: COVID-19 samples, acute and convalescent, were from the United States, Italy and Spain. Sample material is recorded as cDNA or gDNA derived from T cells, B-cell-depleted T cells, or PBMCs.

V gave up 7 bases and J gave up 0 bases, with 15 bases separating them. The CDR3 is 15 amino acids. Germline CDR1 MGHDK, CDR2 SYGVNS. Original data processing: Reference gene primers were amplified, and this amplification served to estimate nucleated cell counts. TCRdb's copy holds only in-frame clones and misses some; the assay was immunoSEQ multiplex PCR. V, J and clone size were drawn from that table, and D and trimming were deduced from the DNA. The table has about 47,000 clones, roughly 84% seen once. The TCR originated in a man aged 45-60 years with acute or convalescent COVID-19. The material sequenced was peripheral blood. The J gene is TRBJ1-1, the V gene TRBV25-1; D perhaps matches TRBD1 (6 bases). CDR3: CASKERGGMNTEAFF. CDR3 sequence (DNA): TGTGCCAGCAAAGAGAGGGGGGGGATGAACACTGAAGCTTTCTTT.